A selection of T cell receptor beta chains follows, all from one sample in a study of blood T cell repertoires in COVID-19. Assay used: immunoSEQ multiplex PCR; TCRdb lists only in-frame clones, some missing. The table records some 200,000 clones, roughly nine tenths of them present only once. The sample was PBMCs or T cells enriched from blood (not recorded which). Every receptor here comes from a woman aged 45-59 years in a cohort exposed to, infected with or recovered from COVID-19 (not recorded which). The CDR3 runs from the conserved cysteine through the conserved F or W.

>TRBV19|TRBJ1-3
CASIDRSGSGNTIYF
>TRBV6-4|TRBJ2-2
CASSRTGGTGELFF
>TRBV3-1/TRBV3-2|TRBJ1-1
CASSPGQGEVTEAFF
>TRBV28|TRBJ1-4
CASENYEKLFF
>TRBV7-2|TRBJ2-7
CASSRTSGGSFSYEQYF
>TRBV7-3|TRBJ1-1
CASSLIRVTEAFF
>TRBV4-3|TRBJ1-4
CASSHLGGTGGRGNEKLFF
>TRBV30|TRBJ1-1
CAGDRKNTEAFF
>TRBV6-5|TRBJ1-1
CASSPLRGNTEAFF
>TRBV11-3|TRBJ2-2
CASSSGRGSTGELFF
>TRBV5-1|TRBJ1-6
CASSAGGRDNSPLHF
>TRBV19|TRBJ2-5
CASSRQGETQYF
>TRBV15|TRBJ1-1
CATSGGVYTEAFF
>TRBV9|TRBJ1-2
CASSVSPFIGYGYTF
>TRBV7-9|TRBJ1-2
CASSPDWDSNYGYTF
>TRBV28|TRBJ1-3
CASTSGSRVGNTIYF
>TRBV5-1|TRBJ1-6
CASSRDRPENSPLHF
>TRBV29-1|TRBJ1-1
CSVDVLGGRTEAFF
>TRBV4-3|TRBJ2-7
CASSQVRYYEQYF
>TRBV6-5|TRBJ1-5
CASRPFGQSNQPQHF
>TRBV5-6|TRBJ1-1
CASSLEVDREAFF
>TRBV14|TRBJ2-2
CASSQSVPTYQVLGVTGELFF
>TRBV7-3|TRBJ2-1
CASARGGASYNEQFF
>TRBV5-6|TRBJ1-4
CASSSPGDGNEKLFF
>TRBV15|TRBJ2-3
CATSSRGYTQYF
>TRBV4-1|TRBJ2-7
CASSQDYNEQYF
>TRBV15|TRBJ2-1
CATSSPGAHNEQFF